This T cell receptor beta chain appears in the sequencing data of a study of blood T cell repertoires in COVID-19. Study overall: COVID-19 samples, acute and convalescent, were from the United States, Italy and Spain. In each case, the material was cDNA or gDNA derived from T cells, B-cell-depleted T cells, or PBMCs.

Which cohort a participant joined came from the clinical history participants gave. Per the original methods: It was from reference gene primer amplification that nucleated cell counts were estimated. Data came from immunoSEQ multiplex PCR; TCRdb stores just in-frame clones and leaves some out. V, J and clone size reflect that table, while D and trimming were determined from the DNA. The repertoire consists of roughly 250,000 clones, with around 89% occurring once and the leading ten covering 0.95% to 1.5%. The TCR sequence derives from a woman in her thirties or forties with acute COVID-19. Material for sequencing was PBMCs or T cells enriched from blood (not recorded which).

In DNA, the CDR3 is TGTGCCAGCAGCTTTTCGATCGCATCCGGGACAGCCTACGAGCAGTACTTC. It translates to CASSFSIASGTAYEQYF. V is TRBV7-9 and J is TRBJ2-7, with 7 bases matching TRBD1. The germline V gene has CDR1 SEHNR and CDR2 FQNEAQ (reference sequence). The trim removed 3 bases at V and 2 bases at J, leaving 13 bases unmatched. The CDR3 sequence is 17 residues long.